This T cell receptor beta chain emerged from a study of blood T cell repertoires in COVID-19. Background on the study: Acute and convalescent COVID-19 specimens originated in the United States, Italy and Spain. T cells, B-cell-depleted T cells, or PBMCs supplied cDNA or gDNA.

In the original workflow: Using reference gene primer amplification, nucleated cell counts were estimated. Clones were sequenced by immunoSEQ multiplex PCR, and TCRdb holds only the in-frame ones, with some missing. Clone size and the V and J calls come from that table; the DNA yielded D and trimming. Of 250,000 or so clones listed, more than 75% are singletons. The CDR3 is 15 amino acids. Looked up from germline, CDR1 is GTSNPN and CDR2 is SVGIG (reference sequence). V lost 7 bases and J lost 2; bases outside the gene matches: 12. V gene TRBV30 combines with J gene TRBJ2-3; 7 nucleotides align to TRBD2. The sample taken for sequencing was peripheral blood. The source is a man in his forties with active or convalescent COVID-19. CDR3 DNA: TGTGCCTCCACTAGGGCTAGCGGAATCACAGATACGCAGTATTTT. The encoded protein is CASTRASGITDTQYF.